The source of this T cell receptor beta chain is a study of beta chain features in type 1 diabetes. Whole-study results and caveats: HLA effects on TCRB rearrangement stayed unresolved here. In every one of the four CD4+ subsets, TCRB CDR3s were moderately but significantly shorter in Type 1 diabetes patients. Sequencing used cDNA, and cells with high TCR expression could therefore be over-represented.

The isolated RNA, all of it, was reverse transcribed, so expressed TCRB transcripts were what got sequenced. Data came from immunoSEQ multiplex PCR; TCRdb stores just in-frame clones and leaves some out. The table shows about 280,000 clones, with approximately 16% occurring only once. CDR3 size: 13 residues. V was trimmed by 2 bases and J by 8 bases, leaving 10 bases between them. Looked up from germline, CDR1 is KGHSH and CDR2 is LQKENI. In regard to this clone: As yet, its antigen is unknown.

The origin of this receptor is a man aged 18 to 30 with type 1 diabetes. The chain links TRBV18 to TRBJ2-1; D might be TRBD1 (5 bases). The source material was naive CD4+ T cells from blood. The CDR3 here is CASSPAGPDEQFF. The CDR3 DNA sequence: TGTGCCAGCTCACCAGCAGGGCCCGATGAGCAGTTCTTC.